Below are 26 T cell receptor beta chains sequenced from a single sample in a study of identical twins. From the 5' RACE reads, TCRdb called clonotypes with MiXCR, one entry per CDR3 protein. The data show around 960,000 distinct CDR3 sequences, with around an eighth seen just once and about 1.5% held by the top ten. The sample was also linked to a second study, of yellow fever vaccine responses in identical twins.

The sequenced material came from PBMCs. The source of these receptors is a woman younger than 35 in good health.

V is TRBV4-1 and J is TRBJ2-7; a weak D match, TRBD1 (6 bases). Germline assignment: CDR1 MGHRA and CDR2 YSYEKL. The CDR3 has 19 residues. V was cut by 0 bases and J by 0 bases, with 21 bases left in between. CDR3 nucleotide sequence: TGCGCCAGCAGCCAAGATGACGGGGACATGGAATCCCTCTCCTACGAGCAGTACTTC. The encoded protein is CASSQDDGDMESLSYEQYF.

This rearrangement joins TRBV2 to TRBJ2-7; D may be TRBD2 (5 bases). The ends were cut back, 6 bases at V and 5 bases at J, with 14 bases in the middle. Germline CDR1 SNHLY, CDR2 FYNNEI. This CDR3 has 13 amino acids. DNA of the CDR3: TGTGCCAGCAGACCCACCACTAGTCACGAGCAGTACTTC. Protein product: CASRPTTSHEQYF.

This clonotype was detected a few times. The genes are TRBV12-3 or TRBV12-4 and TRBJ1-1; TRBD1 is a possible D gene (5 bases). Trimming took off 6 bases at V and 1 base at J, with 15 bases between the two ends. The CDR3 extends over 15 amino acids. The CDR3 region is CASSPGGSGNTEAFF. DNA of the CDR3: TGTGCCAGCAGCCCTGGGGGGTCAGGGAACACTGAAGCTTTCTTT.

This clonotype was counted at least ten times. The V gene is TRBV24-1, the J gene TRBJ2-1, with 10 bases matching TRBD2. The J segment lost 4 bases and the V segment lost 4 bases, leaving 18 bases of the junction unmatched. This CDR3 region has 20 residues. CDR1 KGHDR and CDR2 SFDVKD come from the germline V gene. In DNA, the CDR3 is TGTGCCACCAGTGACCCCGGGGGAGCGGGAGGGCCTCTTCGGTACAATGAGCAGTTCTTC. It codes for CATSDPGGAGGPLRYNEQFF.

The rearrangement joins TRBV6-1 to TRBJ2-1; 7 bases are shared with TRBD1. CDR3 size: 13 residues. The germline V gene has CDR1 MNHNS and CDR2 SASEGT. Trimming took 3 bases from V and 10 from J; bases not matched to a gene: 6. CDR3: CASSDTGVGEQFF. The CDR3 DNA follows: TGTGCCAGCAGTGACACAGGGGTCGGGGAGCAGTTCTTC.

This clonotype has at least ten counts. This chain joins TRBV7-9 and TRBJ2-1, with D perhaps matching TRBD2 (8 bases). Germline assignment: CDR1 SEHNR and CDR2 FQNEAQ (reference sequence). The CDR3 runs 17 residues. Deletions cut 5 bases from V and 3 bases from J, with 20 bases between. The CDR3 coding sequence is TGTGCCAGCAGCCCCCGGGAGGGGGACAGACACTACAATGAGCAGTTCTTC. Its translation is CASSPREGDRHYNEQFF.

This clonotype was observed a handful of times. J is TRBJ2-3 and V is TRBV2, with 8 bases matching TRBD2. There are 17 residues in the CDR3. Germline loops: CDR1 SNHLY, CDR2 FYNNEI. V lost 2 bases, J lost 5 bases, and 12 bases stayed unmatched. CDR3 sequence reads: CASSERASGSPQDTQYF. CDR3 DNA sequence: TGTGCCAGCAGTGAAAGAGCGAGCGGGAGTCCCCAAGATACGCAGTATTTT.

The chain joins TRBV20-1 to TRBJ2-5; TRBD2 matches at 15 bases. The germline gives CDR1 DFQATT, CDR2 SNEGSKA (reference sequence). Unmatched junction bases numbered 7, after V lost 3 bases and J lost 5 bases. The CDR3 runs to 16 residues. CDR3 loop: CSASRTSGGARETQYF. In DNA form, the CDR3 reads TGCAGTGCTAGTCGGACTAGCGGGGGGGCCCGGGAGACCCAGTACTTC.

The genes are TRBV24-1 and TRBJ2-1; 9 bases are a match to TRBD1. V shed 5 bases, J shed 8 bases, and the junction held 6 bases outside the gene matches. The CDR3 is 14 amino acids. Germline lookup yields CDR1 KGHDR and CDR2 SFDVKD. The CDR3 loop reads CATSVRDREDEQFF. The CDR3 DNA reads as TGTGCCACCAGTGTCCGGGACAGGGAGGATGAGCAGTTCTTC.

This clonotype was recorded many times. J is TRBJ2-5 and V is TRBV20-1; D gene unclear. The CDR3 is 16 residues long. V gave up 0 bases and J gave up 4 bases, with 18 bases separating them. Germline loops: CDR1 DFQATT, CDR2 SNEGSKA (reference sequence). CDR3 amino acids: CSARDPPHGIGETQYF. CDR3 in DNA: TGCAGTGCTAGAGATCCCCCCCATGGGATTGGAGAGACCCAGTACTTC.

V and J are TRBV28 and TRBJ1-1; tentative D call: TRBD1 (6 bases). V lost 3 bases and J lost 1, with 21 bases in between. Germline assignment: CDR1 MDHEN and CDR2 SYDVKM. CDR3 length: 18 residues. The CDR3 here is CASSFFVFGGAPNTEAFF. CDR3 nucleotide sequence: TGTGCCAGCAGTTTCTTTGTTTTCGGGGGGGCCCCGAACACTGAAGCTTTCTTT.

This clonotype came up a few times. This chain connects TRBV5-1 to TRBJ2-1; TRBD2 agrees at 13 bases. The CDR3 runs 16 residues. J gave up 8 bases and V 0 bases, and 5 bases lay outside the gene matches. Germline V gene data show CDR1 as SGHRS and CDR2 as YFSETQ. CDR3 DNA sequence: TGCGCCAGCAGCTTGGGTACTAGCGGGAGGGCCTATGAGCAGTTCTTC. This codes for CASSLGTSGRAYEQFF.

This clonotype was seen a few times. The CDR3 loop is CASTPPGRDTGELFF. CDR3 nucleotide sequence: TGTGCCAGCACGCCCCCAGGCAGGGATACCGGGGAGCTGTTTTTT. The chain carries TRBV6-1 and TRBJ2-2; tentatively, D is TRBD1 (5 bases). Germline CDR1 MNHNS, CDR2 SASEGT. The V gene lost 7 bases and the J gene lost 5 bases, with 17 bases spanning the gap. This CDR3 has 15 residues.

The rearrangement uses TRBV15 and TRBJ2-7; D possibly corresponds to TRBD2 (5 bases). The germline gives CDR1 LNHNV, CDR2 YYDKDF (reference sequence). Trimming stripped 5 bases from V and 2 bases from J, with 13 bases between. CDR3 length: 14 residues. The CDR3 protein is CATSRRGSTYEQYF. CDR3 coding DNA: TGTGCCACCAGCCGCCGCGGGTCAACCTACGAGCAGTACTTC.

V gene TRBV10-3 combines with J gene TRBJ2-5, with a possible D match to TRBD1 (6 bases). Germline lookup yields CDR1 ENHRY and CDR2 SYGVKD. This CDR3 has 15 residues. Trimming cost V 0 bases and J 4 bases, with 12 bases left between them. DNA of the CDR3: TGTGCCATCAGTGAGTCGTACAGGGCGGGAGAGACCCAGTACTTC. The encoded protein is CAISESYRAGETQYF.

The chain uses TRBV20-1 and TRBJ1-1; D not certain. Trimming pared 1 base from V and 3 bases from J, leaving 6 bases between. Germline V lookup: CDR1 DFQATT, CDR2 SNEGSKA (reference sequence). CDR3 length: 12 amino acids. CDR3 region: CSARGGYTEAFF. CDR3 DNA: TGCAGTGCTAGAGGAGGCTACACTGAAGCTTTCTTT.

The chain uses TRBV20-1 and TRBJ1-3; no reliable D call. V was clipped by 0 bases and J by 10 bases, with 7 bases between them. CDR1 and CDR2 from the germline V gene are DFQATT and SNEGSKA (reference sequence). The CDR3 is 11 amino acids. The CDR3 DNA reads TGCAGTGCTAGAGAATTCCAGACCATATATTTT. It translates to CSAREFQTIYF.

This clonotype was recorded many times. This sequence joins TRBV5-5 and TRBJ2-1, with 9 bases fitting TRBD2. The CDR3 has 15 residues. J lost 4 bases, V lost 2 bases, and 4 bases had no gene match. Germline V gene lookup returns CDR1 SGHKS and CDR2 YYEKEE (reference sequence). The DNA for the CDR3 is TGTGCCAGCAGCTTCTTTCTAGCGGGGTACAATGAGCAGTTCTTC. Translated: CASSFFLAGYNEQFF.

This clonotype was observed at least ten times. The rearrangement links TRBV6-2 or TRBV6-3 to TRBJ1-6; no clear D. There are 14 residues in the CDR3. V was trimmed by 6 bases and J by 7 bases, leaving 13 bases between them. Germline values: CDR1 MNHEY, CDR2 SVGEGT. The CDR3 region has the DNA TGTGCCAGCAGACCTGGGTACGGCAATTCACCCCTCCACTTT. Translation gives CASRPGYGNSPLHF.

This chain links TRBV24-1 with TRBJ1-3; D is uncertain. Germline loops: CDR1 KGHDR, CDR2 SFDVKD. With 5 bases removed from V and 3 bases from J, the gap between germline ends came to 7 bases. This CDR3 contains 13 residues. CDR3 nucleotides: TGTGCCACCAGTGCTGAAGTTGGAAACACCATATATTTT. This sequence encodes CATSAEVGNTIYF.

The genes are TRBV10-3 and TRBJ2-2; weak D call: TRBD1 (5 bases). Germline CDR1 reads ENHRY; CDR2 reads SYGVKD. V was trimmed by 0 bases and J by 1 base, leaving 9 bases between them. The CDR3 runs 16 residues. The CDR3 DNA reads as TGTGCCATCAGTGAGTCGAGTCAGGGGAACACCGGGGAGCTGTTTTTT. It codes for CAISESSQGNTGELFF.

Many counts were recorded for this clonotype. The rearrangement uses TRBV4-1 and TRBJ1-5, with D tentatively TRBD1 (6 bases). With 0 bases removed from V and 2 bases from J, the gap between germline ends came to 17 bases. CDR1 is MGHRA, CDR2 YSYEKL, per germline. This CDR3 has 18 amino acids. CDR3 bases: TGCGCCAGCAGCCAAGATGGGGGCGGAGGGGCGGGCAATCAGCCCCAGCATTTT. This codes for CASSQDGGGGAGNQPQHF.

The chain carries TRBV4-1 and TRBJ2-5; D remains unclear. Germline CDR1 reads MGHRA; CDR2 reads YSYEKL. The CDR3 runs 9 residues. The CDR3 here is CMNRQTQYF. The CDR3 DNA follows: TGCATGAATAGGCAGACCCAGTACTTC.

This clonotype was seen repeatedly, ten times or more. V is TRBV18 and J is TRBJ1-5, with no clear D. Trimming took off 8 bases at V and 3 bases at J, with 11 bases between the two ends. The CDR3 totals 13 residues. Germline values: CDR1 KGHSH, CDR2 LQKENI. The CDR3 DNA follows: TGTGCCAGCAGTCCCGGGGTCAATCAGCCCCAGCATTTT. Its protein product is CASSPGVNQPQHF.

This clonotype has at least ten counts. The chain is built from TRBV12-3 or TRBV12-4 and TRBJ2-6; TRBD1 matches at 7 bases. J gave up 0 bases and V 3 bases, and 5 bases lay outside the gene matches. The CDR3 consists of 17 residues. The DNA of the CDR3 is TGTGCCAGCAGTTTTCCGGGACAGCTCTCTGGGGCCAACGTCCTGACTTTC. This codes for CASSFPGQLSGANVLTF.

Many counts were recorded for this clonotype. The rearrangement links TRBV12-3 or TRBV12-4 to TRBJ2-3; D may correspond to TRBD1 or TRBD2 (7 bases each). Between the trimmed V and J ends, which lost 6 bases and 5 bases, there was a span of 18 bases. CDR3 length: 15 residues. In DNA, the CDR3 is TGTGCCAGCAGCGATGGGGGGGGACAGAGAGATACGCAGTATTTT. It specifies CASSDGGGQRDTQYF.